These 29 T cell receptor beta chains were all obtained from the same sample, sequenced in a study of CD8 T cells in ankylosing spondylitis. TCRdb redid the calling of the 5' RACE reads with MiXCR, one entry per CDR3 protein. This table holds tens of thousands of distinct CDR3 sequences, 7.9% found once. Source material: blood. The origin of the receptors is a male donor with ankylosing spondylitis or in good health (not recorded which).

The chain combines TRBV15 with TRBJ1-4, with TRBD1 matching over 8 bases. V dropped 0 bases and J dropped 11; count of bases not matched to a gene: 11. The germline V gene encodes CDR1 LNHNV and CDR2 YYDKDF (reference sequence). This CDR3 comprises 16 residues. The CDR3 sequence: CATSRDLASGGTKLFF. Here the CDR3 DNA reads TGTGCCACCAGCAGAGATCTGGCGTCAGGGGGCACGAAACTGTTTTTT.

The chain recombines TRBV29-1 with TRBJ2-2, with unresolved D. CDR1 is SQVTM, CDR2 ANQGSEA, per germline. V was cut by 7 bases and J by 3 bases, with 12 bases left in between. CDR3 length: 13 amino acids. For the CDR3, the DNA is TGCAGCGGAAGGAATTCCGACACCGGGGAGCTGTTTTTT. This sequence encodes CSGRNSDTGELFF.

The chain combines TRBV12-5 with TRBJ2-2; D call uncertain. In germline, CDR1 is LGHNT, CDR2 FRNRAP. This CDR3 comprises 14 residues. V lost 6 bases to trimming and J lost 1 base, with 9 bases between them. In DNA, the CDR3 is TGTGCTAGTGGCGATCAGAAGAACACCGGGGAGCTGTTTTTT. Protein: CASGDQKNTGELFF.

This clonotype occurred a few times. The CDR3 nucleotides read TGCAGCGTTGGAGTAGGGGGATCCAAAAACATTCAGTACTTC. Translated: CSVGVGGSKNIQYF. The gene calls are TRBV29-1 and TRBJ2-4; a possible D gene is TRBD1 (6 bases). The V gene's germline CDR1 is SQVTM and CDR2 ANQGSEA. Trimming cost V 4 bases and J 2 bases, with 12 bases left between them. CDR3 size: 14 residues.

This clonotype was seen a few times. The chain couples TRBV4-1 to TRBJ2-1; tentatively, D is TRBD1 (5 bases). The V and J ends lost 1 base and 6 bases respectively, with 10 bases between them. The CDR3 has 14 residues. CDR1 is MGHRA and CDR2 is YSYEKL in the germline V gene. The DNA of the CDR3 is TGCGCCAGCAGCCAAGTGGGGCCTACCAATGAGCAGTTCTTC. Its protein product is CASSQVGPTNEQFF.

A few counts support this clonotype. The J gene is TRBJ2-1, the V gene TRBV12-3 or TRBV12-4; D gene ambiguous. The CDR3 loop spans 11 amino acids. V was trimmed by 1 base and J by 10 bases, leaving 5 bases between them. CDR3 coding DNA: TGTGCCAGCAGTTTAGGGTGGGAGCAGTTCTTC. It codes for CASSLGWEQFF.

J is TRBJ1-5 and V is TRBV6-2 or TRBV6-3; possible D gene TRBD1, 6 bases. Trimming shortened V by 2 bases and J by 2 bases, and 13 bases separated the two germline ends. CDR3 size: 16 residues. CDR1 and CDR2 (germline): MNHEY, SVGEGT. CDR3 region: CASSYGGAGGNQPQHF. The CDR3 nucleotides are TGTGCCAGCAGTTACGGTGGGGCAGGGGGCAATCAGCCCCAGCATTTT.

This clonotype was recorded many times. The chain recombines TRBV2 with TRBJ2-2, with D hard to call. CDR1 is SNHLY and CDR2 is FYNNEI in the germline V gene. The CDR3 is 13 residues long. V shed 8 bases and J shed 4 bases, with 11 bases lying between them. Written as DNA, the CDR3 is TGTGCCAGCCACGAGGTCGCCACCGGGGAGCTGTTTTTT. This sequence encodes CASHEVATGELFF.

The sample holds a few counts of this clonotype. The chain uses TRBV7-9 and TRBJ2-5, with 8 bases matching TRBD1. This CDR3 has 16 amino acids. CDR1 and CDR2 (germline): SEHNR, FQNEAQ (reference sequence). V trimming: 5 bases; J trimming: 4 bases; junction bases outside the gene matches: 12. The CDR3 region has the DNA TGTGCCAGCAGCCCCGCCGGACAGGGTGGTGGAGAGACCCAGTACTTC. It codes for CASSPAGQGGGETQYF.

The rearrangement uses TRBV6-5 and TRBJ1-1; 10 bases line up with TRBD1. The V gene's germline CDR1 is MNHEY and CDR2 SVGAGI. J lost 4 bases, V lost 0 bases, and 5 bases had no gene match. This CDR3 region has 16 residues. The CDR3 region has the DNA TGTGCCAGCAGTTACTCCGGGACAGGGGTTCGCACTGAAGCTTTCTTT. This sequence encodes CASSYSGTGVRTEAFF.

This clonotype appeared once. The chain joins TRBV10-3 to TRBJ1-2, with 8 bases fitting TRBD1. V lost 5 bases to trimming and J lost 0 bases; unmatched junction nucleotides: 11. The V gene's germline CDR1 is ENHRY and CDR2 SYGVKD. The CDR3 runs to 17 residues. Written as DNA, the CDR3 is TGTGCCATCAGTAACCCAGGGGGCGCCCGCACTAACTATGGCTACACCTTC. Protein product: CAISNPGGARTNYGYTF.

The rearrangement uses TRBV12-3 or TRBV12-4 and TRBJ2-7; D is possibly TRBD2 (5 bases). The CDR3 has 15 amino acids. The V end lost 5 bases, the J end lost 5 bases, and 19 bases lay between the germline ends. In DNA form, the CDR3 reads TGTGCCAGCAGTCGCCGGAGGACTTATTCCGACGAGCAGTACTTC. This gives the protein CASSRRRTYSDEQYF.

In this sample, this clonotype turned up many times. The CDR3 region has the DNA TGTGCCAGCAGTGACTTGAACACTGAAGCTTTCTTT. It translates to CASSDLNTEAFF. The chain couples TRBV25-1 to TRBJ1-1; D unclear. Trimming shortened V by 3 bases and J by 0 bases, and 2 bases separated the two germline ends. CDR3 size: 12 residues. The germline V gene has CDR1 MGHDK and CDR2 SYGVNS.

This clonotype was detected a few times. This chain connects TRBV12-3 or TRBV12-4 to TRBJ1-5, with D uncertain. V lost 3 bases, J lost 0 bases, and 6 bases lay in between. This CDR3 region has 14 residues. The CDR3 nucleotides read TGTGCCAGCAGTTTCAGGAATAGCAATCAGCCCCAGCATTTT. Its translation: CASSFRNSNQPQHF.

The sample holds many counts of this clonotype. The chain has TRBV10-2 and TRBJ2-1, with 10 bases matching TRBD2. The CDR3 length is 17 residues. Trimming cost V 3 bases and J 0 bases; bases outside gene matches: 5. CDR1 WSHSY and CDR2 SAAADI come from the germline V gene. The CDR3 coding sequence is TGCGCCAGCAGTGATAGTCTAGCGGGAGTCTCCTACAATGAGCAGTTCTTC. This translates into CASSDSLAGVSYNEQFF.

This clonotype was recorded a few times. This chain connects TRBV13 to TRBJ2-2; TRBD1 might be the D (5 bases). Germline lookup yields CDR1 PRHDT and CDR2 FYEKMQ (reference sequence). The CDR3 totals 14 residues. V lost 5 bases, J lost 6 bases, and 13 bases lay in between. The CDR3 sequence: CASSPLQGAGELFF. The DNA of the CDR3 is TGTGCCAGCAGCCCCCTTCAAGGGGCCGGGGAGCTGTTTTTT. The entire variable domain, with the rest obtained from reference TRBV13 and TRBJ2-2, is as follows: AAGVIQSPRHLIKEKRETATLKCYPIPRHDTVYWYQQGPGQDPQFLISFYEKMQSDKGSIPDRFSAQQFSDYHSELNMSSLELGDSALYFCASSPLQGAGELFFGEGSRLTVL.

The V call is TRBV7-9, the J call TRBJ2-1; no clear D. Trimming removed 8 bases at V and 2 bases at J, with 7 bases between. The CDR3 loop spans 12 amino acids. From germline, CDR1 is SEHNR and CDR2 FQNEAQ (reference sequence). CDR3: CASLLTYNEQFF. CDR3 nucleotide sequence: TGTGCCAGCCTTCTGACCTACAATGAGCAGTTCTTC.

This clonotype has only a few counts. CDR3 nucleotides: TGTGCCAGCAGCCCCACCACGGCACTATTCAATGAGCAGTTCTTC. It encodes CASSPTTALFNEQFF. The chain uses TRBV3-1 and TRBJ2-1; D gene unclear. With 4 bases removed from V and 6 bases from J, the gap between germline ends came to 16 bases. The CDR3 is 15 amino acids. The germline V gene encodes CDR1 LGHDT and CDR2 YNNKEL (reference sequence).

The V gene is TRBV12-3 or TRBV12-4, the J gene TRBJ1-4, with D unresolved. V lost 3 bases and J lost 3, with 17 bases in between. CDR3 length: 17 amino acids. The CDR3 sequence: CASSFGGSLVANEKLFF. In DNA, the CDR3 is TGTGCCAGCAGTTTTGGCGGATCTTTAGTTGCTAATGAAAAACTGTTTTTT.

The CDR3: CASSRDRGLTDTQYF. CDR3 nucleotide sequence: TGTGCCAGCAGCCGGGACAGGGGGCTAACAGATACGCAGTATTTT. The rearrangement joins TRBV7-2 to TRBJ2-3; 12 bases fit TRBD1. The CDR3 contains 15 residues. The trim removed 5 bases at V and 3 bases at J, leaving 3 bases unmatched. Germline V gene data show CDR1 as SGHTA and CDR2 as FQGNSA.

This clonotype has a count of ten or more. This rearrangement joins TRBV18 to TRBJ2-7; D is unclear. V lost 3 bases and J 7 bases, leaving 16 bases between the germline ends. Germline lookup yields CDR1 KGHSH and CDR2 LQKENI. The CDR3 is 14 residues long. CDR3 loop: CASSPTNGMGEQYF. The CDR3 coding sequence is TGTGCCAGCTCACCCACAAATGGGATGGGAGAGCAGTACTTC.

The chain joins TRBV12-3 or TRBV12-4 to TRBJ2-1; possibly TRBD1 for D (5 bases). With 2 bases removed from V and 6 bases from J, the gap between germline ends came to 17 bases. The CDR3 sequence is 16 residues long. The CDR3 nucleotides read TGTGCCAGCAGTTTAAGGGGTTGGCAGGGCGGCAATGAGCAGTTCTTC. It encodes CASSLRGWQGGNEQFF.

The table lists this clonotype with many counts. The CDR3 loop reads CSADSGGREETQYF. DNA of the CDR3: TGCAGCGCCGATAGCGGGGGAAGAGAAGAGACCCAGTACTTC. This rearrangement joins TRBV29-1 to TRBJ2-5; 9 bases align to TRBD2. From germline, CDR1 is SQVTM and CDR2 ANQGSEA. The V gene end was trimmed by 7 bases and the J gene end by 3 bases; junction bases not matched to a gene: 9. The CDR3 has 14 amino acids.

This clonotype is medium-sized by share. DNA for the CDR3: TGTGCCAGCAGCAAACTAGCCCGAAGCTCCTACAATGAGCAGTTCTTC. Residues: CASSKLARSSYNEQFF. The chain is built from TRBV7-2 and TRBJ2-1, with TRBD2 as a possible D gene (6 bases). This CDR3 is 16 amino acids long. Germline lookup yields CDR1 SGHTA and CDR2 FQGNSA. The V and J ends lost 5 bases and 0 bases respectively, with 14 bases between them.

This sequence joins TRBV19 and TRBJ2-5; D may be TRBD2 (6 bases). Germline lookup yields CDR1 LNHDA and CDR2 SQIVND (reference sequence). V was clipped by 6 bases and J by 2 bases, with 10 bases between them. CDR3 length: 13 amino acids. The CDR3 bases are TGTGCCAGTAGGGCGGGACCGCAAGAGACCCAGTACTTC. Residues: CASRAGPQETQYF.

The V and J genes are TRBV20-1 and TRBJ2-3; D may correspond to TRBD1 or TRBD2 (5 bases each). The CDR3 is 17 amino acids. With 0 bases removed from V and 3 bases from J, the gap between germline ends came to 19 bases. The germline CDR1 and CDR2 sequences are DFQATT and SNEGSKA (reference sequence). Here the CDR3 reads CSARDEGGRTQTDTQYF. The DNA for the CDR3 is TGCAGTGCTAGAGATGAGGGTGGAAGGACACAGACAGATACGCAGTATTTT.

The genes are TRBV25-1 and TRBJ2-1, with 7 bases matching TRBD2. The CDR3 loop spans 13 amino acids. Germline CDR1 is MGHDK and CDR2 is SYGVNS. V lost 8 bases and J lost 7; bases outside the gene matches: 8. The CDR3 bases are TGTGCCAGCTCCCCCTGGGGGGGAAATGAGCAGTTCTTC. Translated: CASSPWGGNEQFF.

The rearrangement uses TRBV13 and TRBJ2-3, with D uncertain. Trimming removed 5 bases from V and 1 base from J, with 10 bases in between. The CDR3 totals 14 residues. Germline V lookup: CDR1 PRHDT, CDR2 FYEKMQ (reference sequence). DNA for the CDR3: TGTGCCAGCAGCCTACCCAGACGCACAGATACGCAGTATTTT. Translated, it gives CASSLPRRTDTQYF.

In its sample, this clonotype was seen a few times. The chain's CDR3 is CASSLDSGSYNEQFF. CDR3 in DNA: TGTGCCAGCAGCTTAGATAGCGGCTCCTACAATGAGCAGTTCTTC. The chain links TRBV7-6 to TRBJ2-1, with a tentative D call TRBD2 (6 bases). V lost 1 base to trimming and J lost 0 bases, with 7 bases between them. CDR3 size: 15 residues. CDR1 and CDR2 from the germline V gene are SGHVS and FNYEAQ.